Below are 11 T cell receptor beta chains sequenced from a single sample in a study of shared clonotypes between healthy human individuals. The data were produced by immunoSEQ multiplex PCR, yet TCRdb's version contains in-frame clones alone and is incomplete. The repertoire includes a few million clones, over 85% of them detected once, and around 0.4% sits in the top ten. The sequenced sample consisted of naive CD4+ T cells from PBMCs. Stated subset: CD45RA+ positively selected. The receptors here all came from a man in his late teens or twenties in good health. Some clones in this sample may be carry-over from other donors' samples.

This chain joins TRBV5-1 and TRBJ2-3; D gene uncertain. Trimming took off 4 bases at V and 0 bases at J, with 15 bases between the two ends. CDR3 length: 16 residues. The germline gives CDR1 SGHRS, CDR2 YFSETQ. In DNA form, the CDR3 reads TGCGCCAGCAGCGACTCCCTGTCGATTAGCACAGATACGCAGTATTTT. It specifies CASSDSLSISTDTQYF.

This chain links TRBV27 with TRBJ2-2, with a weak D call TRBD2 (5 bases). Germline V lookup: CDR1 MNHEY, CDR2 SMNVEV (reference sequence). CDR3 length: 14 residues. V lost 5 bases and J 7 bases, leaving 14 bases between the germline ends. The CDR3 loop is CASSPPRAGGELFF. In DNA, the CDR3 is TGTGCCAGCAGTCCCCCGAGGGCGGGCGGGGAGCTGTTTTTT.

V gene TRBV5-1 combines with J gene TRBJ1-3; no clear D gene. Germline CDR1 reads SGHRS; CDR2 reads YFSETQ. V was shortened by 0 bases and J by 0 bases, with 10 bases between the two germline ends. This CDR3 is 16 amino acids long. CDR3 region: CASSLATASSGNTIYF. The CDR3 DNA reads TGCGCCAGCAGCTTGGCCACAGCCAGCTCTGGAAACACCATATATTTT.

The rearrangement uses TRBV5-4 and TRBJ2-7; TRBD1 matches 7 bases. This CDR3 region has 14 residues. The ends lost 0 bases at V and 3 bases at J; junction bases unmatched: 3. The germline CDR1 and CDR2 sequences are SGHNT and YYREEE (reference sequence). CDR3: CASSLDRGRYEQYF. The CDR3 bases are TGTGCCAGCAGCTTGGACAGGGGACGCTACGAGCAGTACTTC.

The gene calls are TRBV11-2 and TRBJ2-3; 8 bases fit TRBD2. Germline values: CDR1 SGHAT, CDR2 FQNNGV. Trimming cost V 2 bases and J 2 bases; bases outside gene matches: 3. This CDR3 region has 15 residues. The CDR3, as DNA: TGTGCCAGCAGCTTATTACTAGCGGTCACAGATACGCAGTATTTT. As protein: CASSLLLAVTDTQYF.

This chain uses TRBV7-6 with TRBJ1-3, with a tentative D call TRBD1 (6 bases). The CDR3 runs to 15 residues. Germline CDR1 reads SGHVS; CDR2 reads FNYEAQ. V was shortened by 1 base and J by 2 bases, with 9 bases between the two germline ends. The CDR3 protein is CASSLDPGAGNTIYF. DNA for the CDR3: TGTGCCAGCAGCTTAGACCCAGGGGCTGGAAACACCATATATTTT.

The rearrangement joins TRBV6-1 to TRBJ2-7; unclear D gene. Germline-derived CDR1 and CDR2 are MNHNS and SASEGT. V was pared by 6 bases and J by 3 bases, with 9 bases between. The CDR3 is 12 residues long. The CDR3 is CASRFSNYEQYF. The CDR3 DNA sequence: TGTGCCAGCAGGTTCAGCAACTACGAGCAGTACTTC.

This clone was detected only a few times. The chain carries TRBV28 and TRBJ1-1, with 8 bases lining up with TRBD1. The CDR3 contains 12 residues. With 7 bases clipped from V and 4 bases from J, the junction kept 2 bases outside the gene matches. The germline gives CDR1 MDHEN, CDR2 SYDVKM. The CDR3 sequence is CASITGGTEAFF. CDR3 DNA: TGTGCCAGCATCACAGGGGGCACTGAAGCTTTCTTT.

The chain recombines TRBV4-2 with TRBJ2-7, with TRBD1 matching 12 bases. The CDR3 runs to 15 residues. Germline V gene sequence: CDR1 LGHNA, CDR2 YNFKEQ. V dropped 1 base and J dropped 7; count of bases not matched to a gene: 5. In DNA form, the CDR3 reads TGTGCCAGCAGCCAAGTGGGACAGGGGGCTTTGGAGCAGTACTTC. It encodes CASSQVGQGALEQYF.

The V call is TRBV7-9, the J call TRBJ2-5; TRBD2 matches at 14 bases. Per germline, CDR1 SEHNR and CDR2 FQNEAQ (reference sequence). The V segment lost 5 bases and the J segment 2 bases; nucleotides outside the gene matches: 7. The length of the CDR3 is 17 residues. The CDR3 coding sequence is TGTGCCAGCAGCCCAAGACTAGCGGGAGGGCTACAAGAGACCCAGTACTTC. This sequence encodes CASSPRLAGGLQETQYF. Complete variable domain (other parts from reference TRBV7-9 and TRBJ2-5): DTGVSQNPRHKITKRGQNVTFRCDPISEHNRLYWYRQTLGQGPEFLTYFQNEAQLEKSRLLSDRFSAERPKGSFSTLEIQRTEQGDSAMYLCASSPRLAGGLQETQYFGPGTRLLVL.

A remark on this clone: Other DNA variants within this sample encode the same CDR3. The rearrangement joins TRBV5-1 to TRBJ1-3; D is uncertain. Trimming stripped 3 bases from V and 0 bases from J, with 7 bases between. Germline V gene data show CDR1 as SGHRS and CDR2 as YFSETQ. CDR3 length: 14 residues. CDR3 in DNA: TGCGCCAGCAGCTCTACGCTCTCTGGAAACACCATATATTTT. It codes for CASSSTLSGNTIYF.